This T cell receptor (beta chain) is drawn from a study of CD8+ T cells in alopecia areata. Study-wide results and caveats: Persistence during tofacitinib was seen for many expanded lesional clones in scalp and blood. Normal scalp had lower clonality than lesional scalp, with alopecia totalis/universalis lesions showing this most strongly.

RNA extraction was followed by reverse transcription into cDNA, which acted as the sequencing template. Profiling relied on immunoSEQ multiplex PCR, and the TCRdb table lists in-frame clones only, not all of them. The data contain about 200,000 clones, over 45% of them singletons. As for treatment: oral pan-JAK inhibitor, 5-10 mg twice daily. For this clone: The antigen is not known.

The length of the CDR3 is 15 residues. From germline, CDR1 is SGHDT and CDR2 YYEEEE. V lost 4 bases, J lost 0 bases, and 14 bases lay in between. This TCR was recovered from a human donor with alopecia areata. V and J are TRBV5-6 and TRBJ2-7; D possibly uses TRBD1 or TRBD2 (5 bases each). Specimen: CD4+ T cells sorted from blood, collected at week 24, from a patient treated with tofacitinib. CDR3 protein: CASSRGGTDSYEQYF. In nucleotides, the CDR3 is TGTGCCAGCAGCCGGGGCGGAACAGACTCCTACGAGCAGTACTTC.